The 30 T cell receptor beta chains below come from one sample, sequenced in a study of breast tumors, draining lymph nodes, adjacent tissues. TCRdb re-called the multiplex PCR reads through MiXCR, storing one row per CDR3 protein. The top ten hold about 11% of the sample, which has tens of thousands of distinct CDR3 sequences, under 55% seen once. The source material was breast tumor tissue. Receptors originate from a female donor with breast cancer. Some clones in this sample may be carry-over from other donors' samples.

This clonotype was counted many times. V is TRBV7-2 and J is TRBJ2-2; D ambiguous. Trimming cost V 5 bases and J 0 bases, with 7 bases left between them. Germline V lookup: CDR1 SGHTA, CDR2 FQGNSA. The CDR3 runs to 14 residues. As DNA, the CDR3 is TGTGCCAGCAGCATTAATGCGAACACCGGGGAGCTGTTTTTT. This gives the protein CASSINANTGELFF. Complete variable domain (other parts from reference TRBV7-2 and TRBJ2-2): GAGVSQSPSNKVTEKGKDVELRCDPISGHTALYWYRQSLGQGLEFLIYFQGNSAPDKSGLPSDRFSAERTGGSVSTLTIQRTQQEDSAVYLCASSINANTGELFFGEGSRLTVL.

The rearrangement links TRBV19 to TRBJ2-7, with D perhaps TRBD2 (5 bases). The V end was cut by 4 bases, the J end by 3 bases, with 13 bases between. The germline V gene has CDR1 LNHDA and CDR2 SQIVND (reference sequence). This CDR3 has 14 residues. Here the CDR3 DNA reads TGTGCCAGTAGTAGTGACTACGCCCGCTACGAGCAGTACTTC. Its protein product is CASSSDYARYEQYF.

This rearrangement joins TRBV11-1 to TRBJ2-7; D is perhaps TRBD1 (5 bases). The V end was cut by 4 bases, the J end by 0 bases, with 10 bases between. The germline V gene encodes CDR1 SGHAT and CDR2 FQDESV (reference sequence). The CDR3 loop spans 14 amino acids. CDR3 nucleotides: TGTGCCAGCAGCTCCACGACAGTCTCCTACGAGCAGTACTTC. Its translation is CASSSTTVSYEQYF.

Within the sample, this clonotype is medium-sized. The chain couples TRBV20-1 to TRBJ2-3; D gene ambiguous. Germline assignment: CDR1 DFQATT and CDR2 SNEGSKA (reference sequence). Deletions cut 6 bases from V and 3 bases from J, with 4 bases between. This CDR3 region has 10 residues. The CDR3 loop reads CSASTDTQYF. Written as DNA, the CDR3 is TGCAGTGCGTCTACAGATACGCAGTATTTT.

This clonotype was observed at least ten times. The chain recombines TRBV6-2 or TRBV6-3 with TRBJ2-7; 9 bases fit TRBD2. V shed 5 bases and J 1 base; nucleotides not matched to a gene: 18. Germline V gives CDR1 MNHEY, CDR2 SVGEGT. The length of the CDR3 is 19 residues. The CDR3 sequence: CASSPPLAGSFYRSYEQYF. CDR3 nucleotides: TGTGCCAGCAGTCCACCTCTAGCGGGATCCTTTTACAGGTCCTACGAGCAGTACTTC.

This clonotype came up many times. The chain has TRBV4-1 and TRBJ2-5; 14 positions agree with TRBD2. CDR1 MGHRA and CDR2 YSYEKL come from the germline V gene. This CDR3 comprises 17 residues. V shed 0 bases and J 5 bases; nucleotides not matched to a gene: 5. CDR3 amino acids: CASSQDRLAGGEETQYF. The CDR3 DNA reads TGCGCCAGCAGCCAAGATCGACTAGCGGGAGGGGAGGAGACCCAGTACTTC.

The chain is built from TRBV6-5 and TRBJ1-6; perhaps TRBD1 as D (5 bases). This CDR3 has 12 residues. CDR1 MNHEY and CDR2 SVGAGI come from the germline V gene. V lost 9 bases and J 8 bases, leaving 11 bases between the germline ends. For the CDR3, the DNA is TGTGCCAGTACCAACAGGTATTCACCCCTCCACTTT. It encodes CASTNRYSPLHF.

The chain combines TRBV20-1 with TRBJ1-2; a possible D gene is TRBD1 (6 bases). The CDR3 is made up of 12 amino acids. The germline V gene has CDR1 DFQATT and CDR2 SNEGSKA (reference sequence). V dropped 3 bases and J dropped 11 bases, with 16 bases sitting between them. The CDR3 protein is CSASGSRGKYTF. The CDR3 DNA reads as TGCAGTGCTAGCGGGAGTAGGGGGAAATACACCTTC.

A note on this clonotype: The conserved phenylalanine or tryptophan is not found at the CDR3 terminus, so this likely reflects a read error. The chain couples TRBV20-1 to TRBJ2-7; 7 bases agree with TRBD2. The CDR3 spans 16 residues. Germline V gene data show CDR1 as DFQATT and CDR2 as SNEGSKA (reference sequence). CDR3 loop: CNARDPGGGFSYEQYL. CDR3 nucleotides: TGCAATGCTAGAGATCCAGGCGGGGGTTTTTCGTACGAGCAGTACCTC.

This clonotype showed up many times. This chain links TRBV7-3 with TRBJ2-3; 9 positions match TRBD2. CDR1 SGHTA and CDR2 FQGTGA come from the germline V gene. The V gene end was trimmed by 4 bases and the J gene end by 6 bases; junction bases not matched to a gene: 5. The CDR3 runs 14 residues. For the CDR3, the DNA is TGTGCCAGCAGCTCCGGGACTAGCTTTGATACGCAGTATTTT. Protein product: CASSSGTSFDTQYF.

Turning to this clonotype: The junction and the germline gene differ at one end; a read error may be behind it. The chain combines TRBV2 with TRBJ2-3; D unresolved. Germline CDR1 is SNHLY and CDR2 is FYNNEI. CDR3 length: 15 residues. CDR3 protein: CASSRVPVSTDTQYF. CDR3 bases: TGCGCCAGCAGTAGGGTGCCAGTTAGCACAGATACGCAGTATTTT.

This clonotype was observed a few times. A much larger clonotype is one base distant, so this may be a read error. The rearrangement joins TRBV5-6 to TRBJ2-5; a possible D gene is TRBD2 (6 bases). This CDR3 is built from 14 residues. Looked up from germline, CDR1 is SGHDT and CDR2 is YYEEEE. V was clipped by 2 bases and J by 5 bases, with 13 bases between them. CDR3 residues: CASSLPGAVETQYF. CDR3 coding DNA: TGTGCCAGCAGCTTACCGGGAGCCGTTGAGACCCAGTACTTC.

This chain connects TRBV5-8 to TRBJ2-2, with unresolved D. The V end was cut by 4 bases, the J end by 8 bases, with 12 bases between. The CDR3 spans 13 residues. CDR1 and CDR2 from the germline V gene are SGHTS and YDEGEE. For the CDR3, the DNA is TGTGCCAGCAGCCCACGGTTGACAGGGGAGCTGTTTTTT. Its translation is CASSPRLTGELFF.

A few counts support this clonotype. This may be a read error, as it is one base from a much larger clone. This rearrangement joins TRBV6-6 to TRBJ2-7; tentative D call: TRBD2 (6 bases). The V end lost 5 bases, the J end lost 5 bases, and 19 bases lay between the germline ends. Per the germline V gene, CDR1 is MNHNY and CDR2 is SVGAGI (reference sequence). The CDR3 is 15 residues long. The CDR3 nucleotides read TGTGCCAGCAGTCTGAGTGTCCAGGGAGGCAACGAGCAGTACTTC. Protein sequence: CASSLSVQGGNEQYF.

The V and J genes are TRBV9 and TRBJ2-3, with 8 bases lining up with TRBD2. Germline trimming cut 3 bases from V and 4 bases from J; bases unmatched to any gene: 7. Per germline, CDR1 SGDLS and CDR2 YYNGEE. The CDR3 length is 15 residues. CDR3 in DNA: TGTGCCAGCAGCGCCCGGGAGGGAGCGGCAGATACGCAGTATTTT. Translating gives CASSAREGAADTQYF.

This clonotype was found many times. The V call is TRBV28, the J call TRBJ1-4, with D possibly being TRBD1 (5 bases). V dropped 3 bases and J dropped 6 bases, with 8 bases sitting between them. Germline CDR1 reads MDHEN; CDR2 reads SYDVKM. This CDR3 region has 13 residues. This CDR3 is CASSLGPDEKLFF. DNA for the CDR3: TGTGCCAGCAGTTTGGGGCCGGATGAAAAACTGTTTTTT. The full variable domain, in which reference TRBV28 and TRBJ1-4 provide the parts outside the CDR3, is DVKVTQSSRYLVKRTGEKVFLECVQDMDHENMFWYRQDPGLGLRLIYFSYDVKMKEKGDIPEGYSVSREKKERFSLILESASTNQTSMYLCASSLGPDEKLFFGSGTQLSVL.

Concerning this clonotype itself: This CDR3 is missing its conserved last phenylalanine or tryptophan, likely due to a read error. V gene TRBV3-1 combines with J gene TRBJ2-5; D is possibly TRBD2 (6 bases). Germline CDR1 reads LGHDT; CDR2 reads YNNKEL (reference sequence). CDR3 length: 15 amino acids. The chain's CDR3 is CASSHNGGGQETQYL. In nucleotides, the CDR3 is TGCGCCAGCAGCCATAATGGTGGGGGGCAAGAGACCCAGTACCTC.

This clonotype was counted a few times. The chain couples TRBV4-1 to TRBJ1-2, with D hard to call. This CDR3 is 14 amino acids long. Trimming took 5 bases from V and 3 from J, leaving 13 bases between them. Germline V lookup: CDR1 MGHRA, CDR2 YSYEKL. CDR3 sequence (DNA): TGCGCCAGCAGCAAAGCACCGGACGACTATGGCTACACCTTC. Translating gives CASSKAPDDYGYTF.

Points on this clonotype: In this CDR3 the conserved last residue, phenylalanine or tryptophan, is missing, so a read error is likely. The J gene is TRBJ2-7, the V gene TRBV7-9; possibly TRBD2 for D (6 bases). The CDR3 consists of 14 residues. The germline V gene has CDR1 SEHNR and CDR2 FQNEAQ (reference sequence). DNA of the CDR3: TGCGCCAGCAGGTCGGGACTGAGCTCCTACGAGCAGTACCTC. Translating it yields CASRSGLSSYEQYL.

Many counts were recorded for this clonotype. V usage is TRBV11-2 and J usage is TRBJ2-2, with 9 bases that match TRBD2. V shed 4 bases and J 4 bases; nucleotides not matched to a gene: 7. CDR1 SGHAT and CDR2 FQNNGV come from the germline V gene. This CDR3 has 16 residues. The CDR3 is CASSSPAGGPTGELFF. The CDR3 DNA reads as TGTGCCAGCAGCTCACCGGCGGGAGGGCCCACCGGGGAGCTGTTTTTT.

CDR3 nucleotide sequence: TGCGCCAGCAGCTTGATGACAGGGAGTTCCCCCCTCCACTTT. Its protein product is CASSLMTGSSPLHF. The rearrangement links TRBV5-1 to TRBJ1-6, with 7 bases aligning to TRBD1. After removal of 1 base from V and 13 bases from J, the junction contained 8 bases not matched to a gene. The CDR3 totals 14 residues. Germline lookup yields CDR1 SGHRS and CDR2 YFSETQ.

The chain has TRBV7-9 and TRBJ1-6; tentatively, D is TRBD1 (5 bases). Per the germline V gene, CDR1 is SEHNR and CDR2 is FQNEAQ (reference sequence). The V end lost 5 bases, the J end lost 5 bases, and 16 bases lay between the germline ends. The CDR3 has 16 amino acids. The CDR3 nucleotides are TGTGCCAGCAGCCCCTCCGGGGCAGCGAATAATTCACCCCTCCACTTT. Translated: CASSPSGAANNSPLHF. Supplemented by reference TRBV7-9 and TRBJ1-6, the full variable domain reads DTGVSQNPRHKITKRGQNVTFRCDPISEHNRLYWYRQTLGQGPEFLTYFQNEAQLEKSRLLSDRFSAERPKGSFSTLEIQRTEQGDSAMYLCASSPSGAANNSPLHFGNGTRLTVT.

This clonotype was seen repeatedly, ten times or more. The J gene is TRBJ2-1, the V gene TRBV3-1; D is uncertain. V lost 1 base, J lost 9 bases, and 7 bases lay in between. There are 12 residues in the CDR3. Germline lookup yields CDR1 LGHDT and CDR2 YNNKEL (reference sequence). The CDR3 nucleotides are TGTGCCAGCAGCCAAGCTGAGTCTGAGCAGTTCTTC. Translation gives CASSQAESEQFF.

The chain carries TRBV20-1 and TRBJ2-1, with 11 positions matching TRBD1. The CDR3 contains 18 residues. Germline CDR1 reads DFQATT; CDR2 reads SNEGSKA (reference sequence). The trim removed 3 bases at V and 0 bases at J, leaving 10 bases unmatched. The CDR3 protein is CSARNSGTGGFSYNEQFF. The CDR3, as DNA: TGCAGTGCTAGGAATTCCGGGACAGGGGGTTTCTCCTACAATGAGCAGTTCTTC.

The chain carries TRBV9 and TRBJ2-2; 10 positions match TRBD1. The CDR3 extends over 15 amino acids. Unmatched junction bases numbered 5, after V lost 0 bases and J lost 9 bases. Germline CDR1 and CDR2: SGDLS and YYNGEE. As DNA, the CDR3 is TGTGCCAGCAGCGTAGGACAGGGGGCGCAATGGGAGCTGTTTTTT. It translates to CASSVGQGAQWELFF.

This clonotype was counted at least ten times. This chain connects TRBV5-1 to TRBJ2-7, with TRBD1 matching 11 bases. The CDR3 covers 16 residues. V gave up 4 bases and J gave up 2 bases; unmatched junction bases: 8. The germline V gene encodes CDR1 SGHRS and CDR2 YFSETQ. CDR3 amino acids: CASSRGPGQGAYEQYF. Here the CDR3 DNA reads TGCGCCAGCAGCCGCGGGCCGGGACAGGGGGCCTACGAGCAGTACTTC.

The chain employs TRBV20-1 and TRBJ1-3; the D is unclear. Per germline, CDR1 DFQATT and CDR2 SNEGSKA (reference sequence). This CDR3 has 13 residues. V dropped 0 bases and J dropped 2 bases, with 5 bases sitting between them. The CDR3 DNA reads TGCAGTGCTAGAGAGGCAGCTGGAAACACCATATATTTT. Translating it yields CSAREAAGNTIYF.

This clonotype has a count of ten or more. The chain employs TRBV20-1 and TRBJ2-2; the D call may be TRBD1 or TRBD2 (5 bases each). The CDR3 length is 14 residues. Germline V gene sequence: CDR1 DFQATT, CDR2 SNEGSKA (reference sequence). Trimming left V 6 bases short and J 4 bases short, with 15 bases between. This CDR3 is CSAGRDPVTGELFF. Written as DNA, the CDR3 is TGCAGTGCAGGCCGGGACCCCGTCACCGGGGAGCTGTTTTTT.

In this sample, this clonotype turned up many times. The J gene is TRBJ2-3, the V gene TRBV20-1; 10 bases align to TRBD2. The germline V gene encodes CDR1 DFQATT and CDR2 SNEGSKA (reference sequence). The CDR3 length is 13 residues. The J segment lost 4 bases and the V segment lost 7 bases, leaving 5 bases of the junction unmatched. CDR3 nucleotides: TGCAGTGGAAGCGGGAGGGCCCCAGATACGCAGTATTTT. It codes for CSGSGRAPDTQYF.

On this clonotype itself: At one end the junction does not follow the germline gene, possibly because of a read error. The CDR3 here is CASSFSESSPLQHF. The DNA for the CDR3 is TGTGCCAGCAGTTTCTCCGAGTCATCGCCCCTGCAGCACTTC. This chain uses TRBV12-3 or TRBV12-4 with TRBJ2-7; D remains ambiguous. This CDR3 has 14 amino acids.